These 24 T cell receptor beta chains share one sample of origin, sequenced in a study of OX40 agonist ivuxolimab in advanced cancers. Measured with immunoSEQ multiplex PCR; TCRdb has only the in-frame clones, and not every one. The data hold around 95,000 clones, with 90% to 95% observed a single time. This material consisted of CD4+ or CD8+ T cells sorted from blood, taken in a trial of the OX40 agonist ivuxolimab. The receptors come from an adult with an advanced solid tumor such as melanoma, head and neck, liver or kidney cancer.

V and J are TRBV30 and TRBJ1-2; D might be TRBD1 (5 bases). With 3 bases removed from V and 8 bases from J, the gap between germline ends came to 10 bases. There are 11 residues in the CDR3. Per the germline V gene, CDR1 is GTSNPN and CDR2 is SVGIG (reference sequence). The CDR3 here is CAWRGPGGYTF. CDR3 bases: TGTGCCTGGAGGGGGCCTGGAGGCTACACCTTC. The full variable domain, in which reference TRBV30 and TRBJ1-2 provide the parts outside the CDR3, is SQTIHQWPATLVQPVGSPLSLECTVEGTSNPNLYWYRQAAGRGLQLLFYSVGIGQISSEVPQNLSASRPQDRQFILSSKKLLLSDSGFYLCAWRGPGGYTFGSGTRLTVV.

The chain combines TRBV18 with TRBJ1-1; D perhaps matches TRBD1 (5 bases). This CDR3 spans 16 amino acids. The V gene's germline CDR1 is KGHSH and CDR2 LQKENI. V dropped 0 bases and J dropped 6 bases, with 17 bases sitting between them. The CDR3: CASSPPNSGVEAEAFF. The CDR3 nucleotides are TGTGCCAGCTCACCACCGAACTCGGGGGTTGAGGCTGAAGCTTTCTTT. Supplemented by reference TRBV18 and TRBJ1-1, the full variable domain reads NAGVMQNPRHLVRRRGQEARLRCSPMKGHSHVYWYRQLPEEGLKFMVYLQKENIIDESGMPKERFSAEFPKEGPSILRIQQVVRGDSAAYFCASSPPNSGVEAEAFFGQGTRLTVV.

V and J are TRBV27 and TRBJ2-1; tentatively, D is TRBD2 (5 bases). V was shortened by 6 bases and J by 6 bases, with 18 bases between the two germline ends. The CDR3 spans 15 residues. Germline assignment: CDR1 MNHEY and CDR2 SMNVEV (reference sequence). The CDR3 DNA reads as TGTGCCAGCAGGGCTCTAGCTCCAACGATCAATGAGCAGTTCTTC. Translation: CASRALAPTINEQFF.

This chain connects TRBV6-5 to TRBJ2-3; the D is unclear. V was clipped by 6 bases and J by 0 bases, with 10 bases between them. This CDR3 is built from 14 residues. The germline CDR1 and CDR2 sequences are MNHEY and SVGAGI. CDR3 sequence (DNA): TGTGCCAGCAGATCCGTGGATAGCACAGATACGCAGTATTTT. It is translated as CASRSVDSTDTQYF.

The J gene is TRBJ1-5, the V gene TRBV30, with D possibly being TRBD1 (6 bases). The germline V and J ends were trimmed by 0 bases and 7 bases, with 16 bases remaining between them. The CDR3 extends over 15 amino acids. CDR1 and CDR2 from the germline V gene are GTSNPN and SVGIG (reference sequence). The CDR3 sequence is CAWSVGTTVGQPQHF. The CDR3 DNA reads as TGTGCCTGGAGTGTAGGGACAACGGTAGGGCAGCCCCAGCATTTT.

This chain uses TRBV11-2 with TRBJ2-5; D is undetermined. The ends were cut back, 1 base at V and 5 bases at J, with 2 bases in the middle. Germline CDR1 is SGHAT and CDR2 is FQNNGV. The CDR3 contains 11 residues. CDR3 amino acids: CASSLAETQYF. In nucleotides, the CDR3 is TGTGCCAGCAGCTTAGCTGAGACCCAGTACTTC.

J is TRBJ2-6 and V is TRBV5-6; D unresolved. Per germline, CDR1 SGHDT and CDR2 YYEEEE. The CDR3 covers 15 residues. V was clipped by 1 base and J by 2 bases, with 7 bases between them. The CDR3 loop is CASSLNGPGANVLTF. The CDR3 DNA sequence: TGTGCCAGCAGCTTGAATGGACCTGGGGCCAACGTCCTGACTTTC.

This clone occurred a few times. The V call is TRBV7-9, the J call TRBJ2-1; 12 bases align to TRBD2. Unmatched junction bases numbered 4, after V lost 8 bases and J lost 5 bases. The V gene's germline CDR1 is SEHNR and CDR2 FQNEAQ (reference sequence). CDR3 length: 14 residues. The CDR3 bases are TGTGCCAGCGGCCGGACTAGCGGGAACAATGAGCAGTTCTTC. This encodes CASGRTSGNNEQFF. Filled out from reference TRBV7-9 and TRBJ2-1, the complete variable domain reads DTGVSQNPRHKITKRGQNVTFRCDPISEHNRLYWYRQTLGQGPEFLTYFQNEAQLEKSRLLSDRFSAERPKGSFSTLEIQRTEQGDSAMYLCASGRTSGNNEQFFGPGTRLTVL.

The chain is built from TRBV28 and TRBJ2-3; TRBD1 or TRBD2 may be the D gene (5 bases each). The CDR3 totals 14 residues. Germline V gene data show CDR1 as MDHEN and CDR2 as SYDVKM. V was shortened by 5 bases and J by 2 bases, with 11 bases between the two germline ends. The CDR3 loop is CASSPLGTTDTQYF. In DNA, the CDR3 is TGTGCCAGCAGTCCCTTGGGGACCACAGATACGCAGTATTTT.

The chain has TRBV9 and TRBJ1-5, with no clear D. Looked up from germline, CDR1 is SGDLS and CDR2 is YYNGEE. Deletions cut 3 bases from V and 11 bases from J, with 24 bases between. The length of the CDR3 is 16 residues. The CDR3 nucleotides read TGTGCCAGCAGCGCGCCGGCTGGTCGGGGTAAGGAGGCCCAGCATTTT. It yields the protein CASSAPAGRGKEAQHF.

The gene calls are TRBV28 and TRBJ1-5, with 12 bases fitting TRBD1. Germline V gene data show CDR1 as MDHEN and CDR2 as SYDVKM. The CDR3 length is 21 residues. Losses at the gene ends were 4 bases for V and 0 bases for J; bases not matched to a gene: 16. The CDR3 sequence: CASSSLGLGTGGSYSNQPQHF. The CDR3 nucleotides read TGTGCCAGCAGTTCGCTGGGTTTGGGGACAGGGGGCAGTTATAGCAATCAGCCCCAGCATTTT.

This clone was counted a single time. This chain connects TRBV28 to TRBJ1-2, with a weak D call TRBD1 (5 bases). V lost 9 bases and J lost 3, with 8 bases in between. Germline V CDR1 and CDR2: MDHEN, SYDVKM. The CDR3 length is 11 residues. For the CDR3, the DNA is TGTGCCAGTGGGGGAGACTATGGCTACACCTTC. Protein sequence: CASGGDYGYTF.

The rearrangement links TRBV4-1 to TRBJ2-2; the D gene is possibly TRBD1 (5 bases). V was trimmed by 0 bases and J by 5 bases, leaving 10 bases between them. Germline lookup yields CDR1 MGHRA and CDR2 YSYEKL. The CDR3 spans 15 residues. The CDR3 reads CASSQDRADTGELFF. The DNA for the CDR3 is TGCGCCAGCAGCCAAGACAGGGCGGATACCGGGGAGCTGTTTTTT.

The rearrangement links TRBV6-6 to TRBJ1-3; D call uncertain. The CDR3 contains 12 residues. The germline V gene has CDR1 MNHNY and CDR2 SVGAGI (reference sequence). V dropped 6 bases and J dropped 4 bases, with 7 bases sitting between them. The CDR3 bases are TGTGCCAGCAGCACAGTCGGAAACACCATATATTTT. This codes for CASSTVGNTIYF.

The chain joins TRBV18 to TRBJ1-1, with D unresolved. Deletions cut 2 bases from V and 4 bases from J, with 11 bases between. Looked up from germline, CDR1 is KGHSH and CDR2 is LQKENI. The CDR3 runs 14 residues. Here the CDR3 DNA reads TGTGCCAGCTCACCATTCCCAAACCCCACTGAAGCTTTCTTT. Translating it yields CASSPFPNPTEAFF.

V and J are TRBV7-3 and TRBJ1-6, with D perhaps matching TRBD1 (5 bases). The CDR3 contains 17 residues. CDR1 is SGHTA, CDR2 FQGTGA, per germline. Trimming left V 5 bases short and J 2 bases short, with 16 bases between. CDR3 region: CASSGGRGGTYNSPLHF. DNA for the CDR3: TGTGCCAGCAGCGGGGGACGGGGAGGGACCTATAATTCACCCCTCCACTTT.

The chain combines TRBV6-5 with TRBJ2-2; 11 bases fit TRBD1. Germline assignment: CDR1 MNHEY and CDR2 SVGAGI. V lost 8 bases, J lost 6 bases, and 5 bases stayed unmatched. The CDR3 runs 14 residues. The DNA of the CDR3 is TGTGCCAGCCGGACAGGGGGCAGTCCCGGGGAGCTGTTTTTT. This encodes CASRTGGSPGELFF.

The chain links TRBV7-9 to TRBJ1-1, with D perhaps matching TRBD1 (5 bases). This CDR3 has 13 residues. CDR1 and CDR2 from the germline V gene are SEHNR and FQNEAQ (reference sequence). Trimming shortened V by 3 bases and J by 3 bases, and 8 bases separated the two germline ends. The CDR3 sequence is CASSLGPYTEAFF. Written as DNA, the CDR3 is TGTGCCAGCAGCTTGGGACCTTACACTGAAGCTTTCTTT.

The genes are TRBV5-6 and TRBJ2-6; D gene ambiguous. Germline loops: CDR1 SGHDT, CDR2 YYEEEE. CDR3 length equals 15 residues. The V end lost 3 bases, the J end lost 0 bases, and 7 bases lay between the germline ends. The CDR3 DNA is TGTGCCAGCAGCTCCCTAAGCTCTGGGGCCAACGTCCTGACTTTC. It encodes CASSSLSSGANVLTF.

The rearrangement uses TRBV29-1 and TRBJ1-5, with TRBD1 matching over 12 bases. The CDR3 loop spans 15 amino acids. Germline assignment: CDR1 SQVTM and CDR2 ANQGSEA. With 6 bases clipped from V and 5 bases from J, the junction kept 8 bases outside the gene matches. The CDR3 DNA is TGCAGCGTCTCAGCCGGGACAGGGGGCCATCAGCCCCAGCATTTT. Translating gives CSVSAGTGGHQPQHF.

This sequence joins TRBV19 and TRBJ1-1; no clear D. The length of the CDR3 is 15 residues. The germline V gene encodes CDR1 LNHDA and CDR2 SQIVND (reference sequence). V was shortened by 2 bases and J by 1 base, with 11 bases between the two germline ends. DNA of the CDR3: TGTGCCAGTAGTATAATTCGGGATCCGAACACTGAAGCTTTCTTT. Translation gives CASSIIRDPNTEAFF. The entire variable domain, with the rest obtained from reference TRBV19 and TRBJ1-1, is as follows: DGGITQSPKYLFRKEGQNVTLSCEQNLNHDAMYWYRQDPGQGLRLIYYSQIVNDFQKGDIAEGYSVSREKKESFPLTVTSAQKNPTAFYLCASSIIRDPNTEAFFGQGTRLTVV.

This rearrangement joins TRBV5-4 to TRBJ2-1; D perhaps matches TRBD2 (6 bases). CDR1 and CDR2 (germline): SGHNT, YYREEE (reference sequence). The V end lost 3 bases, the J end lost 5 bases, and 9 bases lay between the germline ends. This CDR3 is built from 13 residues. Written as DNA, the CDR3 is TGTGCCAGCAGCTCACTAGCCGACAATGAGCAGTTCTTC. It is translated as CASSSLADNEQFF.

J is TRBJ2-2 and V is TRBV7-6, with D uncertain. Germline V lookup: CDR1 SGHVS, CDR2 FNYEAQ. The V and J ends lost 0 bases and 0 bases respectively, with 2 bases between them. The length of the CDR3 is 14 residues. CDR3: CASSLATNTGELFF. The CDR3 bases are TGTGCCAGCAGCTTAGCTACGAACACCGGGGAGCTGTTTTTT.

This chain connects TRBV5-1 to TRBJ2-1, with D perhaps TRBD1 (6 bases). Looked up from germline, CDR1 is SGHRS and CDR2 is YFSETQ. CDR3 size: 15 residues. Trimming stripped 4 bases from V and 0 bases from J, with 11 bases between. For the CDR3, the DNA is TGCGCCAGCAGCCCTGGACAGACCTCCTACAATGAGCAGTTCTTC. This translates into CASSPGQTSYNEQFF. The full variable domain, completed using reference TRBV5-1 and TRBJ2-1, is KAGVTQTPRYLIKTRGQQVTLSCSPISGHRSVSWYQQTPGQGLQFLFEYFSETQRNKGNFPGRFSGRQFSNSRSEMNVSTLELGDSALYLCASSPGQTSYNEQFFGPGTRLTVL.